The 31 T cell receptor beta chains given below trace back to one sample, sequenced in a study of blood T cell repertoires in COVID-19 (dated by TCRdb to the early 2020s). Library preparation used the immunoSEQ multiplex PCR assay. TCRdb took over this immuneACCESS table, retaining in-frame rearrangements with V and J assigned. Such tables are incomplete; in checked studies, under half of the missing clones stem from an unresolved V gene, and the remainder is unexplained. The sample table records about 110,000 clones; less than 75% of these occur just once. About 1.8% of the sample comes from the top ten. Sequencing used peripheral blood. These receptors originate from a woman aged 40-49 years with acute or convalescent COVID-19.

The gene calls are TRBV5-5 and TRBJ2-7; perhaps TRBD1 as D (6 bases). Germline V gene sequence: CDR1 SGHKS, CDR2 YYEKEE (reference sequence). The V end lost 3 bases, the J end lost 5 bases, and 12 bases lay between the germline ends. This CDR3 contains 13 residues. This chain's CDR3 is CASSSQGFNEQYF. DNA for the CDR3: TGTGCCAGCAGCTCTCAGGGGTTCAACGAGCAGTACTTC. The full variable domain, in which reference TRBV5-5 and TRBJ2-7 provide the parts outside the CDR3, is DAGVTQSPTHLIKTRGQQVTLRCSPISGHKSVSWYQQVLGQGPQFIFQYYEKEERGRGNFPDRFSARQFPNYSSELNVNALLLGDSALYLCASSSQGFNEQYFGPGTRLTVT.

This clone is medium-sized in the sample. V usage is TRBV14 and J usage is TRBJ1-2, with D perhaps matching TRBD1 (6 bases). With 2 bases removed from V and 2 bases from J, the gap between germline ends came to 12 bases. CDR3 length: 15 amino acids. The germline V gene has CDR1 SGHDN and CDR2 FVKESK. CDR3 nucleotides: TGTGCCAGCAGCCAACTACAGGGTTGGAACTATGGCTACACCTTC. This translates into CASSQLQGWNYGYTF.

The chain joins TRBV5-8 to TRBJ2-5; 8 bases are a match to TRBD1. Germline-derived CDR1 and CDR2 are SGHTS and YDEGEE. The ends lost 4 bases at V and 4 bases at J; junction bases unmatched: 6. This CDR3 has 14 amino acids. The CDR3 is CASSKRTGTETQYF. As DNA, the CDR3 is TGTGCCAGCAGCAAGAGGACAGGGACAGAGACCCAGTACTTC.

CDR3 DNA sequence: TGTGCCAGCAGCGGGACAGGGTTAACAGATACGCAGTATTTT. Its protein product is CASSGTGLTDTQYF. The genes are TRBV9 and TRBJ2-3; 8 nucleotides line up with TRBD1. Germline V gene sequence: CDR1 SGDLS, CDR2 YYNGEE. The trim removed 3 bases at V and 3 bases at J, leaving 3 bases unmatched. This CDR3 has 14 amino acids.

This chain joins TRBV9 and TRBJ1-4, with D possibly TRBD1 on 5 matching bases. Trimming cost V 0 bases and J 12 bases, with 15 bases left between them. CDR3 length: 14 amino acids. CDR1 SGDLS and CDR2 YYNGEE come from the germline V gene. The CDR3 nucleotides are TGTGCCAGCAGCGTAGACCCCCAGGGCGACCAACTGTTTTTT. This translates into CASSVDPQGDQLFF. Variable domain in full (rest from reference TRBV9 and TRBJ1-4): DSGVTQTPKHLITATGQRVTLRCSPRSGDLSVYWYQQSLDQGLQFLIQYYNGEERAKGNILERFSAQQFPDLHSELNLSSLELGDSALYFCASSVDPQGDQLFFGSGTQLSVL.

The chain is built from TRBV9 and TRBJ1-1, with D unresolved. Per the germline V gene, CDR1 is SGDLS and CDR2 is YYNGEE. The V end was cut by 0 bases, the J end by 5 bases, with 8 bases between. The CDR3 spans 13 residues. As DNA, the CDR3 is TGTGCCAGCAGCGTAGCGGAGGTTACTGAAGCTTTCTTT. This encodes CASSVAEVTEAFF.

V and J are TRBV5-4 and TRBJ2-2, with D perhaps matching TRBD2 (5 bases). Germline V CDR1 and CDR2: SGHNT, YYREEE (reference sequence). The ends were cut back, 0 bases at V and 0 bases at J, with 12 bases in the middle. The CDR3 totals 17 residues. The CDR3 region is CASSLGGLRANTGELFF. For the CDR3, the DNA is TGTGCCAGCAGCTTGGGAGGACTTAGAGCGAACACCGGGGAGCTGTTTTTT.

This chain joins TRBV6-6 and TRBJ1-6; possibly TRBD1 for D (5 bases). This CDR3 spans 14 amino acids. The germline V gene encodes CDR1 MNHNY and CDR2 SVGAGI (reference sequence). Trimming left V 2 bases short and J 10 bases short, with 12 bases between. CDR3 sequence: CASSYETVASPLHF. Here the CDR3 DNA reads TGTGCCAGCAGTTACGAGACAGTGGCATCACCCCTCCACTTT.

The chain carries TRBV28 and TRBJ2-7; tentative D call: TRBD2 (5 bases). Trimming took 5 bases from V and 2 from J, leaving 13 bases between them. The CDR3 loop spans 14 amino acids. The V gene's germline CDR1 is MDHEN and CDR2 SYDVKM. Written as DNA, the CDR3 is TGTGCCAGCAGTGCCCCCCGGGGTCCCTACGAGCAGTACTTC. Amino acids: CASSAPRGPYEQYF.

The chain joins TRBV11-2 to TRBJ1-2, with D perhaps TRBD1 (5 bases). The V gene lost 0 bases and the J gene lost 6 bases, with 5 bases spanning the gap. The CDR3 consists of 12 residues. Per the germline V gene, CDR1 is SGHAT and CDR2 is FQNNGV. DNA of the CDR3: TGTGCCAGCAGCTTAGAGGGGCATGGCTACACCTTC. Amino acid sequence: CASSLEGHGYTF.

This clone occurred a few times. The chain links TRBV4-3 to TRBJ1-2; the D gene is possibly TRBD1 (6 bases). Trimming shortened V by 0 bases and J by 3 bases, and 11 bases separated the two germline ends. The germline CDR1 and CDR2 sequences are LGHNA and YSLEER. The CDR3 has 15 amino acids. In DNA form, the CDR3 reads TGCGCCAGCAGCCAAGATACGGACAGATACTATGGCTACACCTTC. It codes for CASSQDTDRYYGYTF.

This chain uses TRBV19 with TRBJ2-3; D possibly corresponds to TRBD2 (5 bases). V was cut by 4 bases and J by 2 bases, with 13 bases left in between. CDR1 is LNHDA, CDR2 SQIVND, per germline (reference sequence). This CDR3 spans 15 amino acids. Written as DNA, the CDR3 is TGTGCCAGTAGTAGCGGACTCACAGTCACAGATACGCAGTATTTT. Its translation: CASSSGLTVTDTQYF.

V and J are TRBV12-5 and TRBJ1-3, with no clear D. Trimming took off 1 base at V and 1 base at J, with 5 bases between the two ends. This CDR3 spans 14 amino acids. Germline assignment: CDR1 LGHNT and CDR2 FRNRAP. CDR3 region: CASGLGASGNTIYF. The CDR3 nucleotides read TGTGCTAGTGGTTTGGGGGCTTCTGGAAACACCATATATTTT. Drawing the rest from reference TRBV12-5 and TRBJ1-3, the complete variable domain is DARVTQTPRHKVTEMGQEVTMRCQPILGHNTVFWYRQTMMQGLELLAYFRNRAPLDDSGMPKDRFSAEMPDATLATLKIQPSEPRDSAVYFCASGLGASGNTIYFGEGSWLTVV.

The CDR3 loop reads CASSLGLGASETQYF. CDR3 nucleotides: TGTGCCAGCAGCTTAGGGTTAGGGGCGTCGGAGACCCAGTACTTC. The chain recombines TRBV7-2 with TRBJ2-5; D may be TRBD1 (5 bases). CDR1 and CDR2 from the germline V gene are SGHTA and FQGNSA. V dropped 1 base and J dropped 5 bases, with 14 bases sitting between them. The CDR3 has 15 residues.

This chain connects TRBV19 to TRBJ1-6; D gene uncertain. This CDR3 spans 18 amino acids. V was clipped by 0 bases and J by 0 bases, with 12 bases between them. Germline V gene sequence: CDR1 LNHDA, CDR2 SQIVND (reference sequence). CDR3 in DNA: TGTGCCAGTAGTATAGATGGAGCTCGAAGCTCCTATAATTCACCCCTCCACTTT. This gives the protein CASSIDGARSSYNSPLHF.

DNA of the CDR3: TGTGCCACCAGCAGAGAGTACCAGGGGTCCCGCCGATATAACACAGATACGCAGTATTTT. The encoded protein is CATSREYQGSRRYNTDTQYF. The genes are TRBV15 and TRBJ2-3; D may be TRBD1 (6 bases). Trimming left V 0 bases short and J 2 bases short, with 24 bases between. The CDR3 sequence is 20 residues long. Germline CDR1 and CDR2: LNHNV and YYDKDF (reference sequence).

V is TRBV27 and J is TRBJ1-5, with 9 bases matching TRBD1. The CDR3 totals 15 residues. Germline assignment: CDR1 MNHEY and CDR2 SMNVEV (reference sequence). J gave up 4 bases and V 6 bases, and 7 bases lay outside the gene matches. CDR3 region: CASRLGQGPNQPQHF. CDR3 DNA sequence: TGTGCCAGCAGGCTAGGACAGGGGCCAAATCAGCCCCAGCATTTT.

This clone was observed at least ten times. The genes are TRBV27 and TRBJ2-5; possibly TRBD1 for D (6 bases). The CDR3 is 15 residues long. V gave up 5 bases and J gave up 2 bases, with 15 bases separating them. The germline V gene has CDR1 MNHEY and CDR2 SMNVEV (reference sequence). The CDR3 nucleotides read TGTGCCAGCAGTGGAGACCCCCAGGGGCAAGAGACCCAGTACTTC. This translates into CASSGDPQGQETQYF.

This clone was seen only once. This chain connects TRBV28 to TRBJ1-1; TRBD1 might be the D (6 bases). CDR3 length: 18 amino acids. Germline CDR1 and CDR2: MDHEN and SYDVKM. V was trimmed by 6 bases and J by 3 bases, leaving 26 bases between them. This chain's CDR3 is CASRGGVGFGSDDTEAFF. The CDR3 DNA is TGTGCCAGCAGAGGGGGTGTCGGGTTTGGTTCGGACGACACTGAAGCTTTCTTT.

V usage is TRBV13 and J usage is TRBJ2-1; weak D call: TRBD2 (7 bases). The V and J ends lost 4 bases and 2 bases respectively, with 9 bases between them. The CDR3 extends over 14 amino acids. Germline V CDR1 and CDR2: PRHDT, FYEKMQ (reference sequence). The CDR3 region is CASSWGGTYNEQFF. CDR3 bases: TGTGCCAGCAGCTGGGGGGGCACCTACAATGAGCAGTTCTTC.

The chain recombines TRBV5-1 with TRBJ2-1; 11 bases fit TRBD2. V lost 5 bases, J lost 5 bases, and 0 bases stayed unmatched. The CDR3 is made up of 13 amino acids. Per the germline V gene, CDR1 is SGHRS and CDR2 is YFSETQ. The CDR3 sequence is CASRTSGDNEQFF. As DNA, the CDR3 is TGCGCCAGCAGGACTAGCGGGGACAATGAGCAGTTCTTC.

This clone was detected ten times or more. This chain's CDR3 is CARTQAGKNSPLHF. In DNA, the CDR3 is TGTGCCAGAACCCAAGCAGGGAAGAATTCACCCCTCCACTTT. The J gene is TRBJ1-6, the V gene TRBV5-3; a weak D match, TRBD1 (5 bases). TRBV5-3 belongs to the ORF category, with a function that is uncertain. The CDR3 totals 14 residues. The ends were cut back, 6 bases at V and 7 bases at J, with 14 bases in the middle.

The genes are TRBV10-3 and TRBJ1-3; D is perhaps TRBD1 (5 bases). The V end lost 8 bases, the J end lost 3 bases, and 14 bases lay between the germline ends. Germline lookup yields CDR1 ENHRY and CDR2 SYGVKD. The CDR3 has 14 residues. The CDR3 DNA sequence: TGTGCCATCTGGGGGGGGATTAATGGAAACACCATATATTTT. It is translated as CAIWGGINGNTIYF.

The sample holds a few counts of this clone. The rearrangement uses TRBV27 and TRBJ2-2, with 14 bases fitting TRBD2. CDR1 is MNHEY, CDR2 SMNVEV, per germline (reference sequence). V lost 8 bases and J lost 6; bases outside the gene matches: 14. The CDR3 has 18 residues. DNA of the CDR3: TGTGCCAGCTCCTTTCGACTAGCGGGGGGGTGGACGGCCGGGGAGCTGTTTTTT. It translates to CASSFRLAGGWTAGELFF.

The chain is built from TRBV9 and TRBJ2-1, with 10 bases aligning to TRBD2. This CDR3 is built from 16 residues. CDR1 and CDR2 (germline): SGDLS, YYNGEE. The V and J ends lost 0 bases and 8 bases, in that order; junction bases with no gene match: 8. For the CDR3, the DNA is TGTGCCAGCAGCGTAGAAGCGGGGGGGCCTGGGCATGAGCAGTTCTTC. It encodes CASSVEAGGPGHEQFF.

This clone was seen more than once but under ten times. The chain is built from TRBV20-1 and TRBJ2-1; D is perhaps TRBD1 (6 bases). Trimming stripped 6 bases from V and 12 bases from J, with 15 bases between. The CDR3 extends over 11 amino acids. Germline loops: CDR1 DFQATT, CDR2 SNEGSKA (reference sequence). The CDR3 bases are TGCAGTGCCCCCCAGGCCAGGGGGCAGTTCTTC. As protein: CSAPQARGQFF.

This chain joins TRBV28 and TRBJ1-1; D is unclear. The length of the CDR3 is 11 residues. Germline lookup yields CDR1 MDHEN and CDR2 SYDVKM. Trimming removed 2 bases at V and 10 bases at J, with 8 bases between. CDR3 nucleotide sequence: TGTGCCAGCAGTTTAAGAGGGTTAGCTTTCTTT. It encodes CASSLRGLAFF.

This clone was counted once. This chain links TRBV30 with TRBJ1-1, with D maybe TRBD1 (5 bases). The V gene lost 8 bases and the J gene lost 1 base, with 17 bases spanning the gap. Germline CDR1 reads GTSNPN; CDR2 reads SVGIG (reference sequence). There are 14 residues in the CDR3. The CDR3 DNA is TGTGCCAGGGACGCGGCCACCGGGAACACTGAAGCTTTCTTT. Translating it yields CARDAATGNTEAFF.

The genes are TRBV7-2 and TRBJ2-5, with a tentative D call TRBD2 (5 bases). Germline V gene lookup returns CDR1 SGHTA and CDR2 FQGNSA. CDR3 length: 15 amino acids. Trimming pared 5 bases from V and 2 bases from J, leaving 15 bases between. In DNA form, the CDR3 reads TGTGCCAGCAGCCCAGAGAGCCGGGGACAAGAGACCCAGTACTTC. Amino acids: CASSPESRGQETQYF.

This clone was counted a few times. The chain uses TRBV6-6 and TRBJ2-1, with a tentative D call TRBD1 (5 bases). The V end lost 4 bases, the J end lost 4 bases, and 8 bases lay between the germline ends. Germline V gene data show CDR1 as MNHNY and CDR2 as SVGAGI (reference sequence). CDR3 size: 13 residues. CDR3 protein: CASSSQGYNEQFF. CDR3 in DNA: TGTGCCAGCAGTTCCCAGGGATACAATGAGCAGTTCTTC.

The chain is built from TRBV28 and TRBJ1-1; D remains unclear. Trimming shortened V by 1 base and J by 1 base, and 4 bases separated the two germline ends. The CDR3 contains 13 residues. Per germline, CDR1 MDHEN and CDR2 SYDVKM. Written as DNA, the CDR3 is TGTGCCAGCAGTTTATCAGGGAACACTGAAGCTTTCTTT. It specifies CASSLSGNTEAFF. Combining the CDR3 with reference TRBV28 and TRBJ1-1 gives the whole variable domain DVKVTQSSRYLVKRTGEKVFLECVQDMDHENMFWYRQDPGLGLRLIYFSYDVKMKEKGDIPEGYSVSREKKERFSLILESASTNQTSMYLCASSLSGNTEAFFGQGTRLTVV.